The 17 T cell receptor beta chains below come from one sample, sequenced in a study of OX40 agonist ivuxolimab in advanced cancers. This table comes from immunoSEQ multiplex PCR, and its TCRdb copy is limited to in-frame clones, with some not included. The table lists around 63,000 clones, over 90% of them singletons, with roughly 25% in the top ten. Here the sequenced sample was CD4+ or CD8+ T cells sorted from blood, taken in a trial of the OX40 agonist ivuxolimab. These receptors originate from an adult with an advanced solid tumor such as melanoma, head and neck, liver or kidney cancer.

The CDR3 DNA sequence: TGTGCCAGCAGCGCCCGAGGCCCTGTAGAGACCCAGTACTTC. It yields the protein CASSARGPVETQYF. This chain links TRBV7-8 with TRBJ2-5; D gene uncertain. This CDR3 has 14 amino acids. Germline V gene data show CDR1 as SGHVS and CDR2 as FQNEAQ. The germline V and J ends were trimmed by 5 bases and 4 bases, with 14 bases remaining between them.

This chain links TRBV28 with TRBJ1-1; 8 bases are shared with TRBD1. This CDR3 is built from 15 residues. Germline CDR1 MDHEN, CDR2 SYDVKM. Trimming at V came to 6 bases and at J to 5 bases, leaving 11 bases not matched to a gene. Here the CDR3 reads CASRELYRGFTEAFF. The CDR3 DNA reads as TGTGCCAGCAGGGAGTTGTACAGGGGGTTTACTGAAGCTTTCTTT.

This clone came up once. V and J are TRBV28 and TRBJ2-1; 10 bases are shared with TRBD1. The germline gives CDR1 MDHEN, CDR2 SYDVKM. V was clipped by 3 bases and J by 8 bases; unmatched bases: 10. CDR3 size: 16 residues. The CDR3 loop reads CASSLGPGTGEDEQFF. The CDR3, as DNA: TGTGCCAGCAGTTTGGGACCCGGGACAGGGGAGGATGAGCAGTTCTTC.

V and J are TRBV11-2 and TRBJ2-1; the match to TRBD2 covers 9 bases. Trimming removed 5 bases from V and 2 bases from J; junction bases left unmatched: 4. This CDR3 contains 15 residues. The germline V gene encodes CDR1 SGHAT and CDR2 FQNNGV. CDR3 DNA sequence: TGTGCCAGCAGCCCTATAGCGGGGGCCTACAATGAGCAGTTCTTC. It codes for CASSPIAGAYNEQFF.

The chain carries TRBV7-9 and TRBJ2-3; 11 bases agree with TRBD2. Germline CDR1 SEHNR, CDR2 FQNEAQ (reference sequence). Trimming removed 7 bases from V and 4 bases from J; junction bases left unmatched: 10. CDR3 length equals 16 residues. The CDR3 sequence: CASKEPLAGAPDTQYF. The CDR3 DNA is TGTGCCAGCAAGGAGCCACTAGCGGGAGCGCCAGATACGCAGTATTTT.

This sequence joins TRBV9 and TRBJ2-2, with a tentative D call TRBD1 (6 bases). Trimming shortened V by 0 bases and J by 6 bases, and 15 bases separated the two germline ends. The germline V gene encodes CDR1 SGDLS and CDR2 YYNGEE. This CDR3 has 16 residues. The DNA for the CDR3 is TGTGCCAGCAGCGTAGGGGACCAGGGGCGTTCCGGGGAGCTGTTTTTT. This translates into CASSVGDQGRSGELFF.

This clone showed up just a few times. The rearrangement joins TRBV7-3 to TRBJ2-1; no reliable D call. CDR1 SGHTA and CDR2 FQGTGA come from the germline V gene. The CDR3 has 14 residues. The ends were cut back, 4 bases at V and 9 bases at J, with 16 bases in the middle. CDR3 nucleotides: TGTGCCAGCAGCTACACGGGCGGTGCCCCTGAGCAGTTCTTC. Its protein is CASSYTGGAPEQFF.

CDR3 bases: TGTGCCAGCAGCTTAGGCGTGCGACTACTCGACAATGAGCAGTTCTTC. Amino acids: CASSLGVRLLDNEQFF. The V call is TRBV7-9, the J call TRBJ2-1; possible D gene TRBD2, 5 bases. The germline CDR1 and CDR2 sequences are SEHNR and FQNEAQ (reference sequence). V was trimmed by 1 base and J by 5 bases, leaving 15 bases between them. This CDR3 is 16 amino acids long. The full variable domain, with the rest looked up from reference TRBV7-9 and TRBJ2-1, is DTGVSQNPRHKITKRGQNVTFRCDPISEHNRLYWYRQTLGQGPEFLTYFQNEAQLEKSRLLSDRFSAERPKGSFSTLEIQRTEQGDSAMYLCASSLGVRLLDNEQFFGPGTRLTVL.

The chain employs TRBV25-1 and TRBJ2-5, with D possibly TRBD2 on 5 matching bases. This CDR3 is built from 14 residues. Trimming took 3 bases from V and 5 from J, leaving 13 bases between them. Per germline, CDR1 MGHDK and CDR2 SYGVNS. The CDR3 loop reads CASSEEREMETQYF. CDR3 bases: TGTGCCAGCAGTGAGGAAAGGGAGATGGAGACCCAGTACTTC.

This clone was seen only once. As DNA, the CDR3 is TGTGCCAGCAGCCCAGAAGCTAGCGGGATAAACTACGAGCAGTACTTC. This translates into CASSPEASGINYEQYF. The V and J genes are TRBV11-2 and TRBJ2-7; the match to TRBD2 covers 9 bases. V shed 5 bases and J 3 bases; nucleotides not matched to a gene: 11. Germline assignment: CDR1 SGHAT and CDR2 FQNNGV. This CDR3 is built from 16 residues.

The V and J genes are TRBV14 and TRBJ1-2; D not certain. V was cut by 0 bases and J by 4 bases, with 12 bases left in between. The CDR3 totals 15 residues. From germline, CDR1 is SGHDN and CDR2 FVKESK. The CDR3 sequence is CASSQDLGQAYGYTF. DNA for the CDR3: TGTGCCAGCAGCCAAGATTTAGGGCAGGCCTATGGCTACACCTTC.

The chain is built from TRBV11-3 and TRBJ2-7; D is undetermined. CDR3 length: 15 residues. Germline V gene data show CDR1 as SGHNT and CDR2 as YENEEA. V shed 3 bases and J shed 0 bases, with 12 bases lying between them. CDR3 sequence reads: CASSLGSQLSYEQYF. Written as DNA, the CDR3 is TGTGCCAGCAGCTTGGGCAGCCAACTCTCCTACGAGCAGTACTTC.

This chain's CDR3 is CASSLTGTGHTGELFF. In DNA, the CDR3 is TGTGCCAGCAGCTTAACCGGGACAGGGCACACCGGGGAGCTGTTTTTT. The chain combines TRBV7-2 with TRBJ2-2; 9 positions match TRBD1. The germline V gene has CDR1 SGHTA and CDR2 FQGNSA. The CDR3 has 16 residues. V lost 2 bases and J lost 3; bases outside the gene matches: 4.

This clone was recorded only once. The chain's CDR3 is CASSLGLAPYNEQFF. CDR3 nucleotides: TGTGCCAGCAGCCTCGGACTAGCTCCCTACAATGAGCAGTTCTTC. This rearrangement joins TRBV5-4 to TRBJ2-1; 8 bases line up with TRBD2. The CDR3 spans 15 residues. Trimming at V came to 4 bases and at J to 2 bases, leaving 5 bases not matched to a gene. Looked up from germline, CDR1 is SGHNT and CDR2 is YYREEE (reference sequence).

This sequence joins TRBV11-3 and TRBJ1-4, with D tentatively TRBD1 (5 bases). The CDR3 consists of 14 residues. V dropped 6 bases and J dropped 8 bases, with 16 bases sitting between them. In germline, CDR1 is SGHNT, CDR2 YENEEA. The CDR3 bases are TGTGCCAGCAGTCAACGGGACTTCGACGAAAAACTGTTTTTT. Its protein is CASSQRDFDEKLFF.

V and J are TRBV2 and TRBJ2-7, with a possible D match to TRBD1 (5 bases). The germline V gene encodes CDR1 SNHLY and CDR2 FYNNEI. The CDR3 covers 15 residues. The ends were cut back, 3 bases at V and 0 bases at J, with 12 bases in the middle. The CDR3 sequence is CASSELQGSSYEQYF. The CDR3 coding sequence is TGTGCCAGCAGTGAGTTGCAGGGTAGCTCCTACGAGCAGTACTTC.

DNA of the CDR3: TGTGCCAGCAGCCCACCCCTCTGGAATGAGCAGTTCTTC. It codes for CASSPPLWNEQFF. The gene calls are TRBV5-6 and TRBJ2-1, with D unresolved. The V gene lost 4 bases and the J gene lost 7 bases, with 12 bases spanning the gap. Germline V gene lookup returns CDR1 SGHDT and CDR2 YYEEEE. There are 13 residues in the CDR3.